A selection of T cell receptor beta chains follows, all from one sample in a study of CD8+CD57+ T cells in acquired aplastic anemia. TCRdb ran MiXCR on the reads and lists one entry per CDR3 protein. The sample consists of about 270,000 distinct CDR3 sequences, approximately 79% of them appearing once. The sample comprised sorted CD4+, CD8+, or CD8+CD57+ T cells (not recorded which) from PBMCs. These TCRs come from a human donor with aplastic anemia. CDR3s include the opening cysteine and the closing phenylalanine or tryptophan. D genes are given only for firm matches. The size entry is marked missing in some rows and otherwise reads once, few, many or a size class.

>-|TRBV7-2|TRBJ1-1|-
TGTGCCAGCAGCTTGACTAGCGCGAGGAACACTGAAGATTTCTTT
CASSLTSARNTEDFF
>-|TRBV4-1|TRBJ1-2|-
TGTGCCAGCAGCCAAGGCGCCGCAGATACCCACAATTTT
CASSQGAADTHNF
>TRBD2|TRBV7-9|TRBJ2-5|once
TGTGCCAGCAGCTTTCAAAGAGGCGGGGGGAGCGACGAGTACTTC
CASSFQRGGGSDEYF
>-|TRBV5-5|TRBJ1-2|many
TGTGCCAGCAGCCCCTGGGAGGGATACTATGGCTACACCTTC
CASSPWEGYYGYTF
>TRBD1|TRBV2|TRBJ2-7|-
TGTGCCAGCAGTGATAGGGGACAGATCTACGAGCAGTACTTC
CASSDRGQIYEQYF
>-|TRBV7-9|TRBJ2-5|-
TGTGCCACCAGCTTAGCCAGCAGGCACGGGACCAAGTACTTC
CATSLASRHGTKYF
>TRBD2|TRBV9|TRBJ2-3|-
TGTGCCAGCACGCAACTAGCGGGGGCAGAGCACAGATTT
CASTQLAGAEHRF
>-|TRBV7-9|TRBJ2-5|-
TGTGCCAGCAGCAGAGCCGGTGGCTACGGGGCCAACGTCTTC
CASSRAGGYGANVF
>-|TRBV4-1|TRBJ2-5|-
TGCGCCAGCAGCGTAGAAGCGGTCCCAAGATGGGAGACCCAGTACTTC
CASSVEAVPRWETQYF
>TRBD2|TRBV5-5|TRBJ2-2|-
TGTGCCAGCAGCTTAGGCCGAGCGGGAGGGTCGGCCGGGGAGCTGTTTTTT
CASSLGRAGGSAGELFF
>-|TRBV9|TRBJ2-3|-
TGTGCCAGCAGTCTAACAGCGGGTGGGGACAATGAGCATTTT
CASSLTAGGDNEHF
>-|TRBV7-9|TRBJ2-4|-
TGTGCCAGCAGCTTAGTAGGGAAGGAGCAGTACTTT
CASSLVGKEQYF
>TRBD2|TRBV9|TRBJ2-5|once
TGTGCCACCAGCGGGGGCGACTGCCAAGTGGCGAAGTACTTC
CATSGGDCQVAKYF
>-|TRBV9|TRBJ2-3|-
TGTGCCAGCAGCGTAGGTTCAGGTCCCGAGTATTTTTATTTT
CASSVGSGPEYFYF